These 16 T cell receptor beta chains came from one sample sequenced in a study of cytomegalovirus exposure and HLA in healthy donors (dated by TCRdb to about 2017). The protocol used for the library was the immunoSEQ multiplex PCR assay. For the multiplex PCR, a mixture combining 60 forward primers for TCR Vbeta segments and 13 reverse primers for TCR Jbeta segments was used. TCRdb provides this immuneACCESS table in a form limited to in-frame rearrangements. Some clones are lacking; in checked studies, under half of them reflect an unresolved V gene, and why the rest are absent is not known. For this sample the table gives some 67,000 clones, of which approximately 80% were detected only once. Of the sample, just under 3% is held by the ten largest clones. The sequencing input was PBMCs. Source of these receptors: a woman aged 25 to 45 in good health and CMV-seronegative.

This chain joins TRBV6-5 and TRBJ1-1, with TRBD1 identical over 8 bases. The CDR3 has 14 amino acids. Germline V CDR1 and CDR2: MNHEY, SVGAGI. V lost 6 bases and J lost 2; bases outside the gene matches: 5. CDR3 region: CASRPGTGNTEAFF. CDR3 DNA sequence: TGTGCCAGCAGGCCCGGGACAGGTAACACTGAAGCTTTCTTT.

V usage is TRBV7-6 and J usage is TRBJ2-3; TRBD1 matches at 10 bases. Germline V gene sequence: CDR1 SGHVS, CDR2 FNYEAQ. The V segment lost 1 base and the J segment 3 bases; nucleotides outside the gene matches: 4. The CDR3 spans 16 residues. The DNA for the CDR3 is TGTGCCAGCAGCTTAGGCGGGACAGGGGTAACAGATACGCAGTATTTT. This translates into CASSLGGTGVTDTQYF.

This clone occurred once. The chain employs TRBV27 and TRBJ1-1, with 8 bases aligning to TRBD1. V was pared by 5 bases and J by 2 bases, with 19 bases of the junction left unmatched. Per germline, CDR1 MNHEY and CDR2 SMNVEV (reference sequence). CDR3 length equals 19 residues. The CDR3 is CASSHEKTDREGVNTEAFF. CDR3 DNA sequence: TGTGCCAGCAGTCACGAAAAAACGGACAGGGAGGGGGTTAACACTGAAGCTTTCTTT.

The chain has TRBV27 and TRBJ1-5; D gene ambiguous. The CDR3 consists of 15 residues. The V and J ends lost 5 bases and 0 bases respectively, with 11 bases between them. CDR1 and CDR2 (germline): MNHEY, SMNVEV (reference sequence). The CDR3, as DNA: TGTGCCAGCAGTCCGCACGGTTATAGCAATCAGCCCCAGCATTTT. Protein: CASSPHGYSNQPQHF.

The V and J genes are TRBV28 and TRBJ2-1; 7 bases align to TRBD2. Trimming took 3 bases from V and 8 from J; bases not matched to a gene: 13. The CDR3 loop spans 16 amino acids. In germline, CDR1 is MDHEN, CDR2 SYDVKM. CDR3 loop: CASSFPLREGGHEQFF. For the CDR3, the DNA is TGTGCCAGCAGTTTTCCCCTAAGAGAGGGAGGGCATGAGCAGTTCTTC.

The sample holds one count of this clone. The rearrangement uses TRBV18 and TRBJ1-5; tentatively, D is TRBD1 (6 bases). Germline V gene data show CDR1 as KGHSH and CDR2 as LQKENI. The CDR3 has 14 amino acids. The ends were cut back, 5 bases at V and 3 bases at J, with 11 bases in the middle. The CDR3 DNA is TGTGCCAGCTCAATGGGACATTCCAATCAGCCCCAGCATTTT. Its translation: CASSMGHSNQPQHF. Variable domain in full (rest from reference TRBV18 and TRBJ1-5): NAGVMQNPRHLVRRRGQEARLRCSPMKGHSHVYWYRQLPEEGLKFMVYLQKENIIDESGMPKERFSAEFPKEGPSILRIQQVVRGDSAAYFCASSMGHSNQPQHFGDGTRLSIL.

J is TRBJ1-6 and V is TRBV28; D gene ambiguous. Germline assignment: CDR1 MDHEN and CDR2 SYDVKM. The CDR3 is made up of 15 amino acids. V shed 5 bases and J shed 0 bases, with 8 bases lying between them. The CDR3 loop is CASSRRSSYNSPLHF. The CDR3 DNA is TGTGCCAGCAGTCGGAGGAGCTCCTATAATTCACCCCTCCACTTT.

A single count supports this clone. The gene calls are TRBV5-1 and TRBJ2-2; D is perhaps TRBD1 (6 bases). Germline CDR1 is SGHRS and CDR2 is YFSETQ. The germline V and J ends were trimmed by 3 bases and 5 bases, with 8 bases remaining between them. The length of the CDR3 is 13 residues. CDR3 nucleotides: TGCGCCAGCAGCTCAGGACAGACCGGGGAGCTGTTTTTT. Amino acids: CASSSGQTGELFF.

A remark on this clone: The sample holds other DNA sequences that translate to the same CDR3. The V and J genes are TRBV28 and TRBJ2-7; D possibly corresponds to TRBD2 (7 bases). Deletions cut 6 bases from V and 1 base from J, with 16 bases between. Germline CDR1 and CDR2: MDHEN and SYDVKM. CDR3 length equals 15 residues. As DNA, the CDR3 is TGTGCCAGCAGGCGAAGCGGGACACAATCCTACGAGCAGTACTTC. The encoded protein is CASRRSGTQSYEQYF.

This chain joins TRBV11-3 and TRBJ1-2; 7 bases align to TRBD1. The CDR3 spans 15 residues. Unmatched junction bases numbered 11, after V lost 5 bases and J lost 5 bases. Germline V gene data show CDR1 as SGHNT and CDR2 as YENEEA. The CDR3 spells CASSATGTAFYGYTF. The DNA of the CDR3 is TGTGCCAGCAGCGCTACCGGGACAGCTTTTTATGGCTACACCTTC.

As concerns this clone: The identical CDR3 is also encoded by other nucleotide sequences in the sample. The rearrangement joins TRBV9 to TRBJ1-4; the D is unclear. CDR3 length: 17 residues. The germline gives CDR1 SGDLS, CDR2 YYNGEE. Between the trimmed V and J ends, which lost 3 bases and 0 bases, there was a span of 15 bases. CDR3 sequence: CASSARSQETTNEKLFF. The DNA for the CDR3 is TGTGCCAGCAGCGCCCGTTCCCAGGAAACAACTAATGAAAAACTGTTTTTT. The whole variable domain, filled in from reference TRBV9 and TRBJ1-4, reads DSGVTQTPKHLITATGQRVTLRCSPRSGDLSVYWYQQSLDQGLQFLIQYYNGEERAKGNILERFSAQQFPDLHSELNLSSLELGDSALYFCASSARSQETTNEKLFFGSGTQLSVL.

This clone was recorded only once. The chain links TRBV6-6 to TRBJ2-1, with D tentatively TRBD1 (6 bases). The CDR3 loop spans 15 amino acids. V gave up 7 bases and J gave up 0 bases, with 13 bases separating them. The germline V gene has CDR1 MNHNY and CDR2 SVGAGI (reference sequence). The CDR3 protein is CASNLGQSSYNEQFF. The CDR3 DNA sequence: TGTGCCAGCAATCTAGGACAGAGCTCCTACAATGAGCAGTTCTTC.

V and J are TRBV6-5 and TRBJ2-2; 9 bases align to TRBD1. Germline V gives CDR1 MNHEY, CDR2 SVGAGI. The CDR3 is made up of 13 amino acids. With 7 bases clipped from V and 4 bases from J, the junction kept 1 base outside the gene matches. CDR3 protein: CASKQGATGELFF. CDR3 in DNA: TGTGCCAGCAAACAGGGGGCCACCGGGGAGCTGTTTTTT.

This chain links TRBV6-5 with TRBJ2-1, with D tentatively TRBD2 (7 bases). Germline CDR1 reads MNHEY; CDR2 reads SVGAGI. V was shortened by 6 bases and J by 3 bases, with 15 bases between the two germline ends. The CDR3 runs to 15 residues. CDR3 residues: CASRRRGALYNEQFF. DNA of the CDR3: TGTGCCAGCAGACGACGGGGGGCCCTCTACAATGAGCAGTTCTTC.

The rearrangement uses TRBV7-6 and TRBJ2-3; 12 nucleotides line up with TRBD2. Trimming took 5 bases from V and 4 from J; bases not matched to a gene: 7. Per germline, CDR1 SGHVS and CDR2 FNYEAQ. The CDR3 is made up of 16 amino acids. This CDR3 is CASSRGASGGADTQYF. CDR3 nucleotides: TGTGCCAGCAGCCGGGGGGCTAGCGGGGGGGCAGATACGCAGTATTTT.

V and J are TRBV5-6 and TRBJ2-7; TRBD1 agrees at 10 bases. Germline values: CDR1 SGHDT, CDR2 YYEEEE. J lost 3 bases, V lost 3 bases, and 9 bases had no gene match. CDR3 length: 16 amino acids. The CDR3 sequence: CASSSFRDRGNYEQYF. The CDR3 region has the DNA TGTGCCAGCAGCTCTTTCCGGGACAGGGGCAACTACGAGCAGTACTTC.